These 24 T cell receptor beta chains came from one sample sequenced in a study of Graves' ophthalmopathy and Graves' hyperthyroidism. The sequenced template was RNA, covering the TCR beta CDR3 region. First-round RT-PCR employed HTBI primers, with a second-round multiplex PCR after it. TCRdb recomputed calls from the multiplex PCR reads with MiXCR, one row per CDR3 protein. The sample has 300,000 to 500,000 distinct CDR3 sequences; 15% are singletons. The sample was peripheral blood. Every receptor here comes from a young woman with stable Graves' hyperthyroidism.

Notes on this clonotype: Possible read error: a much larger clone is one base away. The chain is built from TRBV7-2 and TRBJ2-5, with 14 nucleotides matching TRBD2. CDR3 length equals 15 residues. CDR1 SGHTA and CDR2 FQGNSA come from the germline V gene. The CDR3 DNA reads TGTGCCAGCAGCTGGACTAGCGGGGGGAGGGAGACCAAGTACTTC. It translates to CASSWTSGGRETKYF.

This clonotype was found many times. The gene calls are TRBV24-1 and TRBJ2-5; TRBD2 aligns across 12 bases. Germline V CDR1 and CDR2: KGHDR, SFDVKD. The V segment lost 3 bases and the J segment 4 bases; nucleotides outside the gene matches: 8. This CDR3 region has 17 residues. The CDR3 reads CATSDPTSGGQRETQYF. The CDR3 nucleotides are TGTGCCACCAGTGATCCCACTAGCGGGGGGCAGAGAGAGACCCAGTACTTC.

This clonotype was seen a handful of times. This sequence joins TRBV5-1 and TRBJ2-7; D may be TRBD2 (6 bases). V lost 0 bases and J lost 2, with 21 bases in between. Germline CDR1 reads SGHRS; CDR2 reads YFSETQ. The CDR3 is 18 residues long. This CDR3 is CASSLVSSGTPRAYEQYF. CDR3 bases: TGCGCCAGCAGCTTGGTGTCCTCCGGGACTCCGAGGGCCTACGAGCAGTACTTC. Filled out from reference TRBV5-1 and TRBJ2-7, the complete variable domain reads KAGVTQTPRYLIKTRGQQVTLSCSPISGHRSVSWYQQTPGQGLQFLFEYFSETQRNKGNFPGRFSGRQFSNSRSEMNVSTLELGDSALYLCASSLVSSGTPRAYEQYFGPGTRLTVT.

There are many counts of this clonotype. The chain uses TRBV15 and TRBJ2-5; D might be TRBD1 (5 bases). CDR1 and CDR2 from the germline V gene are LNHNV and YYDKDF (reference sequence). The V gene lost 0 bases and the J gene lost 3 bases, with 11 bases spanning the gap. CDR3 length: 15 residues. CDR3 protein: CATSRDRGPEETQYF. The CDR3 coding sequence is TGTGCCACCAGCAGAGATAGGGGCCCCGAAGAGACCCAGTACTTC.

The chain recombines TRBV20-1 with TRBJ1-1, with 8 positions matching TRBD1. After removal of 3 bases from V and 5 bases from J, the junction contained 14 bases not matched to a gene. Germline lookup yields CDR1 DFQATT and CDR2 SNEGSKA (reference sequence). The CDR3 runs to 16 residues. The CDR3 sequence is CSARGATGTGETEAFF. The CDR3 DNA reads as TGCAGTGCTAGGGGAGCAACCGGGACAGGTGAGACTGAAGCTTTCTTT.

This clonotype was found many times. This chain connects TRBV6-1 to TRBJ1-2; D remains unclear. Looked up from germline, CDR1 is MNHNS and CDR2 is SASEGT. CDR3 length: 12 amino acids. The ends were cut back, 10 bases at V and 4 bases at J, with 13 bases in the middle. The CDR3 DNA reads as TGTGCCACTGCAGGTGGGAGCTATGGCTACACCTTC. Amino acids: CATAGGSYGYTF.

This clonotype was detected many times. The chain is built from TRBV27 and TRBJ1-1; 8 nucleotides match TRBD1. V trimming: 5 bases; J trimming: 4 bases; junction bases outside the gene matches: 9. CDR1 and CDR2 (germline): MNHEY, SMNVEV (reference sequence). CDR3 length: 15 residues. CDR3 region: CASSHQQGVSTEAFF. In DNA, the CDR3 is TGTGCCAGCAGTCACCAACAGGGGGTTAGCACTGAAGCTTTCTTT.

This clonotype has a count of ten or more. The genes are TRBV12-3 or TRBV12-4 and TRBJ1-2; D possibly corresponds to TRBD1 (6 bases). This CDR3 is 18 amino acids long. V was cut by 3 bases and J by 0 bases, with 20 bases left in between. The CDR3 loop is CASSFSDRLERSNYGYTF. The CDR3 DNA follows: TGTGCCAGCAGTTTCTCCGACAGGCTCGAGCGTTCTAACTATGGCTACACCTTC.

This clonotype was seen at least ten times. The chain joins TRBV5-1 to TRBJ1-1; TRBD1 matches at 8 bases. The V segment lost 4 bases and the J segment 3 bases; nucleotides outside the gene matches: 5. Germline lookup yields CDR1 SGHRS and CDR2 YFSETQ. This CDR3 has 14 amino acids. This chain's CDR3 is CASSAGTGYTEAFF. The CDR3, as DNA: TGCGCCAGCAGCGCCGGGACAGGTTACACTGAAGCTTTCTTT. Full variable domain (rest looked up from reference TRBV5-1 and TRBJ1-1): KAGVTQTPRYLIKTRGQQVTLSCSPISGHRSVSWYQQTPGQGLQFLFEYFSETQRNKGNFPGRFSGRQFSNSRSEMNVSTLELGDSALYLCASSAGTGYTEAFFGQGTRLTVV.

The chain carries TRBV7-2 and TRBJ2-5; D ambiguous. The CDR3 contains 16 residues. Germline CDR1 and CDR2: SGHTA and FQGNSA. Trimming shortened V by 6 bases and J by 1 base, and 18 bases separated the two germline ends. The DNA for the CDR3 is TGTGCCAGCAGTCTACGTATGTCGCTCCTCCAAGAGACCCAGTACTTC. This encodes CASSLRMSLLQETQYF.

The table lists this clonotype with many counts. The chain combines TRBV11-3 with TRBJ2-7; the D gene is possibly TRBD2 (5 bases). The V end was cut by 5 bases, the J end by 3 bases, with 11 bases between. The CDR3 has 13 residues. Germline-derived CDR1 and CDR2 are SGHNT and YENEEA. CDR3 amino acids: CASSRPGIYEQYF. As DNA, the CDR3 is TGTGCCAGCAGCCGACCGGGGATCTACGAGCAGTACTTC.

This clonotype was detected many times. The chain employs TRBV6-5 and TRBJ2-2; D not certain. The CDR3 length is 13 residues. V was cut by 6 bases and J by 1 base, with 6 bases left in between. CDR1 and CDR2 (germline): MNHEY, SVGAGI. The CDR3 region has the DNA TGTGCCAGCAGACTCGTGAACACCGGGGAGCTGTTTTTT. This encodes CASRLVNTGELFF.

This clonotype was picked up many times. In nucleotides, the CDR3 is TGCAGCGTTACCACACCCGCAGGGGGGTCCTACGAGCAGTACTTC. Encoded protein: CSVTTPAGGSYEQYF. The chain has TRBV29-1 and TRBJ2-7, with D possibly matching TRBD1 (7 bases). The CDR3 sequence is 15 residues long. Trimming took off 5 bases at V and 1 base at J, with 18 bases between the two ends. Germline CDR1 and CDR2: SQVTM and ANQGSEA.

This clonotype came up many times. The rearrangement links TRBV6-1 to TRBJ2-5; D call uncertain. V lost 3 bases to trimming and J lost 1 base, with 9 bases between them. CDR1 and CDR2 (germline): MNHNS, SASEGT. CDR3 length: 14 amino acids. In DNA, the CDR3 is TGTGCCAGCAGTGAGGGTGGGGTCCAAGAGACCCAGTACTTC. Translating gives CASSEGGVQETQYF.

This clonotype was seen at least ten times. The chain uses TRBV12-3 or TRBV12-4 and TRBJ2-7; 8 bases map to TRBD2. V lost 6 bases to trimming and J lost 8 bases; unmatched junction nucleotides: 3. The CDR3 runs 11 residues. The chain's CDR3 is CASSPGGQQYF. CDR3 sequence (DNA): TGTGCCAGCAGCCCGGGGGGGCAGCAGTACTTC.

As regards this clonotype: This may stem from a read error, because a much larger clone lies one nucleotide away. V usage is TRBV27 and J usage is TRBJ1-1; D may be TRBD1 (5 bases). This CDR3 has 17 amino acids. Trimming took 0 bases from V and 3 from J, leaving 17 bases between them. Germline V CDR1 and CDR2: MNHEY, SMNVEV (reference sequence). The CDR3 sequence: CASSLSAGREGYTEAFF. CDR3 nucleotides: TGTGCCAGCAGTTTATCGGCAGGCAGGGAGGGGTACACTGAAGCTTTCTTT.

This clonotype was detected ten times or more. This chain uses TRBV19 with TRBJ1-1; 8 positions match TRBD1. The CDR3 is made up of 17 amino acids. Germline V gives CDR1 LNHDA, CDR2 SQIVND (reference sequence). J was trimmed by 0 bases and V by 7 bases; bases with no gene match: 13. CDR3 DNA: TGTGCCAGTAATGAGAGACAGGGGCGCACCATGAACACTGAAGCTTTCTTT. This gives the protein CASNERQGRTMNTEAFF.

This clonotype occurred many times. This chain uses TRBV9 with TRBJ2-5, with D unresolved. CDR3 length: 11 residues. The V gene lost 0 bases and the J gene lost 5 bases, with 2 bases spanning the gap. The germline CDR1 and CDR2 sequences are SGDLS and YYNGEE. The CDR3 spells CASSVAETQYF. For the CDR3, the DNA is TGTGCCAGCAGCGTAGCGGAGACCCAGTACTTC.

This clonotype was seen many times. This chain joins TRBV19 and TRBJ1-2, with a weak D call TRBD1 (6 bases). V was trimmed by 4 bases and J by 0 bases, leaving 15 bases between them. In germline, CDR1 is LNHDA, CDR2 SQIVND (reference sequence). There are 16 residues in the CDR3. CDR3 amino acids: CASSTTGPHSNYGYTF. In nucleotides, the CDR3 is TGTGCCAGTAGTACAACAGGGCCCCACTCTAACTATGGCTACACCTTC. Looking up the rest from reference TRBV19 and TRBJ1-2 gives the full variable domain: DGGITQSPKYLFRKEGQNVTLSCEQNLNHDAMYWYRQDPGQGLRLIYYSQIVNDFQKGDIAEGYSVSREKKESFPLTVTSAQKNPTAFYLCASSTTGPHSNYGYTFGSGTRLTVV.

This clonotype was picked up many times. The chain is built from TRBV7-2 and TRBJ1-6; 9 bases fit TRBD1. Germline V gene lookup returns CDR1 SGHTA and CDR2 FQGNSA. CDR3 length: 15 amino acids. The trim removed 0 bases at V and 9 bases at J, leaving 3 bases unmatched. This chain's CDR3 is CASSLAPTGGSPLHF. The CDR3 coding sequence is TGTGCCAGCAGCTTAGCGCCGACAGGGGGTTCACCCCTCCACTTT.

The chain couples TRBV7-8 to TRBJ1-1, with 12 bases identical to TRBD1. CDR1 SGHVS and CDR2 FQNEAQ come from the germline V gene. CDR3 length equals 14 residues. J lost 10 bases, V lost 5 bases, and 8 bases had no gene match. Here the CDR3 DNA reads TGTGCCAGCAGCCTCAGGGACAGGGGGCAGGGAGCTTTCTTT. This codes for CASSLRDRGQGAFF.

This clonotype was observed at least ten times. This chain uses TRBV27 with TRBJ2-7, with 9 bases matching TRBD1. Germline CDR1 and CDR2: MNHEY and SMNVEV (reference sequence). V shed 1 base, J shed 4 bases, and the junction held 17 bases outside the gene matches. This CDR3 comprises 19 residues. The CDR3 sequence: CASSLWGSGLGQGSYEQYF. The CDR3 DNA reads as TGTGCCAGCAGTTTATGGGGGAGCGGGCTGGGACAGGGATCTTACGAGCAGTACTTC.

This clonotype was counted at least ten times. The gene calls are TRBV10-3 and TRBJ1-5, with D possibly TRBD1 on 6 matching bases. Germline CDR1 and CDR2: ENHRY and SYGVKD. The CDR3 runs 13 residues. Trimming took 10 bases from V and 6 from J, leaving 16 bases between them. CDR3 in amino acids: CATTGIASQPQHF. CDR3 DNA: TGTGCCACAACAGGGATAGCTTCTCAGCCCCAGCATTTT.

This clonotype was recorded once. The V call is TRBV12-3 or TRBV12-4, the J call TRBJ1-3, with D unresolved. The CDR3 sequence is 13 residues long. V was pared by 5 bases and J by 2 bases, with 7 bases between. CDR3 bases: TGTGCCAGCAGTGAACCAGCTGGAAACACCATATATTTT. Its protein product is CASSEPAGNTIYF.